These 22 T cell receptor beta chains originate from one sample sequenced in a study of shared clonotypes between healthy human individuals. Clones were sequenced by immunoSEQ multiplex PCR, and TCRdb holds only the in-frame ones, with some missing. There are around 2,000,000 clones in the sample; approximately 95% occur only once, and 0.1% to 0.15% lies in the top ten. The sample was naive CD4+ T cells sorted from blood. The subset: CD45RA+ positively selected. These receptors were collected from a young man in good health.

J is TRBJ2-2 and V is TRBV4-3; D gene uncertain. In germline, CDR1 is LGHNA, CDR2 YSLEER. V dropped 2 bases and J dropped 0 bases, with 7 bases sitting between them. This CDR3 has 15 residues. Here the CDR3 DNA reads TGCGCCAGCAGCCAACGGCAGGCGAACACCGGGGAGCTGTTTTTT. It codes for CASSQRQANTGELFF.

CDR3 residues: CASSFSTSGWSTDTQYF. The CDR3, as DNA: TGCGCCAGCAGCTTTTCTACTAGCGGGTGGAGCACAGATACGCAGTATTTT. V is TRBV5-1 and J is TRBJ2-3; TRBD2 matches 9 bases. The V segment lost 2 bases and the J segment 0 bases; nucleotides outside the gene matches: 7. This CDR3 has 17 residues. CDR1 is SGHRS, CDR2 YFSETQ, per germline. Supplemented by reference TRBV5-1 and TRBJ2-3, the full variable domain reads KAGVTQTPRYLIKTRGQQVTLSCSPISGHRSVSWYQQTPGQGLQFLFEYFSETQRNKGNFPGRFSGRQFSNSRSEMNVSTLELGDSALYLCASSFSTSGWSTDTQYFGPGTRLTVL.

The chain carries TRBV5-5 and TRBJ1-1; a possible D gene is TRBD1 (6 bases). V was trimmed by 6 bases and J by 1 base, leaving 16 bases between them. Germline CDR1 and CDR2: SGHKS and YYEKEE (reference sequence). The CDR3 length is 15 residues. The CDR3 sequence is CASTQGNLQNTEAFF. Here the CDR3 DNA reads TGTGCCAGCACACAGGGAAATCTCCAGAACACTGAAGCTTTCTTT.

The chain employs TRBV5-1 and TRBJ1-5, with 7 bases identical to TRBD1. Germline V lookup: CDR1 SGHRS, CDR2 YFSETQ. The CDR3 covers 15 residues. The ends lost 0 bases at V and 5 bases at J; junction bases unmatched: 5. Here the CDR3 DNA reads TGCGCCAGCAGCTTGGGAGGGGGCGCGTATCAGCCCCAGCATTTT. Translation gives CASSLGGGAYQPQHF.

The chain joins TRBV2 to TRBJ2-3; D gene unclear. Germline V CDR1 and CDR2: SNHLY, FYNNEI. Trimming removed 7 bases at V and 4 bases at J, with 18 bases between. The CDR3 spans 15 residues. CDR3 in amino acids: CASINPAPSPDTQYF. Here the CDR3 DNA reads TGTGCCAGCATCAATCCAGCGCCCTCCCCAGATACGCAGTATTTT. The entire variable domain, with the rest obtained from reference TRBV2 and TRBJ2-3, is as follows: EPEVTQTPSHQVTQMGQEVILRCVPISNHLYFYWYRQILGQKVEFLVSFYNNEISEKSEIFDDQFSVERPDGSNFTLKIRSTKLEDSAMYFCASINPAPSPDTQYFGPGTRLTVL.

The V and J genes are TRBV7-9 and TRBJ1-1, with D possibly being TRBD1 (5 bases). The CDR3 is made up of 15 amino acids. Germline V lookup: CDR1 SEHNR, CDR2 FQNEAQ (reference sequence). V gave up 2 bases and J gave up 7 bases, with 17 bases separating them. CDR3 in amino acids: CASSLKSQGEGEAFF. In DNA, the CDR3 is TGTGCCAGCAGCTTAAAGTCGCAAGGGGAGGGTGAAGCTTTCTTT.

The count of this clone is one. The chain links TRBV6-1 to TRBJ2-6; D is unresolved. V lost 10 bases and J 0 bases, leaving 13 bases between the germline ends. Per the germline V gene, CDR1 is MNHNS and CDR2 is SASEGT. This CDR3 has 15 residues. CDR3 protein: CAISRILSGANVLTF. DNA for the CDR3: TGTGCCATCTCCAGGATCCTCTCTGGGGCCAACGTCCTGACTTTC.

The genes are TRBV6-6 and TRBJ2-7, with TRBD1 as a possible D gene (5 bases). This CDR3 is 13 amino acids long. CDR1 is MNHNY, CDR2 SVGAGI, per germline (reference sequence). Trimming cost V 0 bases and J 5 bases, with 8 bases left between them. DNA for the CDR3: TGTGCCAGCAGTTACTCGGAGACAGACGAGCAGTACTTC. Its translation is CASSYSETDEQYF.

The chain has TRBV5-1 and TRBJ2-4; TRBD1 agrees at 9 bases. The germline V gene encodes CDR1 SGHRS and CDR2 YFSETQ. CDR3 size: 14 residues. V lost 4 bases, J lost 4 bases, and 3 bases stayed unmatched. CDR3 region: CASSAGQGKNIQYF. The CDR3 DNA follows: TGCGCCAGCAGCGCGGGACAGGGAAAAAACATTCAGTACTTC.

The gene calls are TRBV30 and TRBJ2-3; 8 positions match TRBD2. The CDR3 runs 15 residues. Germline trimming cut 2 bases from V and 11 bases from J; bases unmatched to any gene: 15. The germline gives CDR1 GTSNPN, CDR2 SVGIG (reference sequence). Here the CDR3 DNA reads TGTGCCTGGAGTCTATCGGGAGGGGCATCTAGTAGGCAGTATTTT. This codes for CAWSLSGGASSRQYF. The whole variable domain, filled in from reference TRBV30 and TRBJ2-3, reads SQTIHQWPATLVQPVGSPLSLECTVEGTSNPNLYWYRQAAGRGLQLLFYSVGIGQISSEVPQNLSASRPQDRQFILSSKKLLLSDSGFYLCAWSLSGGASSRQYFGPGTRLTVL.

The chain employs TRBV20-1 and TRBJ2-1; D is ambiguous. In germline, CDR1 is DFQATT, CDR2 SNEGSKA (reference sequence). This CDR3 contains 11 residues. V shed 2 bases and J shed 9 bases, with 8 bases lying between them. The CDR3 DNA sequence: TGCAGTGCTAGACGAGCCACTGAGCAGTTCTTC. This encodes CSARRATEQFF.

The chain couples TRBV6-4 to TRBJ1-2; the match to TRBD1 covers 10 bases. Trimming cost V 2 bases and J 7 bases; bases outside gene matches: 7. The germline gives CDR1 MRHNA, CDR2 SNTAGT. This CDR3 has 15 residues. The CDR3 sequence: CASSDHPGQGFGYTF. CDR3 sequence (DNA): TGTGCCAGCAGTGACCACCCGGGACAGGGGTTTGGCTACACCTTC.

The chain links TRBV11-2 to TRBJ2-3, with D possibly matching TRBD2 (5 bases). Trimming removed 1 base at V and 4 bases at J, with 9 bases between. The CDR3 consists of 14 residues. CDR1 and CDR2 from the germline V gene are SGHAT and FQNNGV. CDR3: CASSLVASPDTQYF. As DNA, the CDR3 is TGTGCCAGCAGCTTAGTTGCTAGCCCAGATACGCAGTATTTT.

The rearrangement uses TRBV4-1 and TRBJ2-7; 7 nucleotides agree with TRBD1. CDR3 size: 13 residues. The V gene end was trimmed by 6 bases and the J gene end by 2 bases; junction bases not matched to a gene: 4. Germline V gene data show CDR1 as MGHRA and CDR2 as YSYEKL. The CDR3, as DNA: TGCGCCAGCAGTCTCGGGACAGCCTACGAGCAGTACTTC. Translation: CASSLGTAYEQYF.

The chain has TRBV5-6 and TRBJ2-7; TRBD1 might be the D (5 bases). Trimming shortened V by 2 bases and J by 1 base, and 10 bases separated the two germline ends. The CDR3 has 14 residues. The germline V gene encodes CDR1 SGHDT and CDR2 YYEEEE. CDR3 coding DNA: TGTGCCAGCAGCTTAATTGACAGTTCCTACGAGCAGTACTTC. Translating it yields CASSLIDSSYEQYF.

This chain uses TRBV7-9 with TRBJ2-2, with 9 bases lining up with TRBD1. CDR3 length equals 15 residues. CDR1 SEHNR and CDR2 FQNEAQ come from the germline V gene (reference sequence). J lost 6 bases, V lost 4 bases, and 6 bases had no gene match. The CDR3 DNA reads TGTGCCAGCAGCTGGGGACAGGGACGGTCCGGGGAGCTGTTTTTT. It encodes CASSWGQGRSGELFF.

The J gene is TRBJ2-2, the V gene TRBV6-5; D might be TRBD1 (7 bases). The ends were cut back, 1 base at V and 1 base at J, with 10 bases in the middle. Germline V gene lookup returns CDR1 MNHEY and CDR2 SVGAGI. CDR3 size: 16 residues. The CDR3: CASSYWQGGNTGELFF. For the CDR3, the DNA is TGTGCCAGCAGTTACTGGCAGGGGGGGAACACCGGGGAGCTGTTTTTT.

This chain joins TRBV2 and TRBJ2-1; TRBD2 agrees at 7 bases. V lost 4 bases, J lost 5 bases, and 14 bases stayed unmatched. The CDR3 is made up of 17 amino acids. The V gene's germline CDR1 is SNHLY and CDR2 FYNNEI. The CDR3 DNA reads TGTGCCAGCAGTGCAAATCGGCGGGGGAGGGAAAACAATGAGCAGTTCTTC. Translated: CASSANRRGRENNEQFF. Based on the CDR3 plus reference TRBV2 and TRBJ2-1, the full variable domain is EPEVTQTPSHQVTQMGQEVILRCVPISNHLYFYWYRQILGQKVEFLVSFYNNEISEKSEIFDDQFSVERPDGSNFTLKIRSTKLEDSAMYFCASSANRRGRENNEQFFGPGTRLTVL.

The CDR3 nucleotides read TGTGCCAGTAGCGGGACAGGGGGCTCGAACAATGAGCAGTTCTTC. It is translated as CASSGTGGSNNEQFF. This chain links TRBV19 with TRBJ2-1, with TRBD1 matching 12 bases. The CDR3 runs to 15 residues. The germline CDR1 and CDR2 sequences are LNHDA and SQIVND (reference sequence). The junction had 5 bases not matched to a gene; V was cut back by 6 bases and J by 5 bases.

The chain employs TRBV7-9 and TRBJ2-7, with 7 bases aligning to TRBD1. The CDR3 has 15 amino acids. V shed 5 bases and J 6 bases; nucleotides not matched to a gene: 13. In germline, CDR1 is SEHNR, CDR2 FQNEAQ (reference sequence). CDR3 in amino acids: CASSPQKGQDGEQYF. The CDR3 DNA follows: TGTGCCAGCAGCCCCCAAAAAGGACAGGATGGCGAGCAGTACTTC.

The CDR3 DNA is TGTGCCAGCACCCCGGGAACACAGGGTAACTACTTCTTCGACGTCCTGACTTTC. Translation gives CASTPGTQGNYFFDVLTF. The chain couples TRBV5-6 to TRBJ2-6, with D perhaps matching TRBD1 (6 bases). The CDR3 loop spans 18 amino acids. Trimming removed 6 bases from V and 11 bases from J, with 30 bases in between. CDR1 is SGHDT, CDR2 YYEEEE, per germline.

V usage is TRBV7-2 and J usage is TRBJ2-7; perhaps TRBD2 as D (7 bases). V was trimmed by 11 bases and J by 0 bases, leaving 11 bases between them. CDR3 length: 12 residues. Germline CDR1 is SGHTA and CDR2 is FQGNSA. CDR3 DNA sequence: TGTGCCGGGGGGGCATCCTCCTACGAGCAGTACTTC. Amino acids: CAGGASSYEQYF.